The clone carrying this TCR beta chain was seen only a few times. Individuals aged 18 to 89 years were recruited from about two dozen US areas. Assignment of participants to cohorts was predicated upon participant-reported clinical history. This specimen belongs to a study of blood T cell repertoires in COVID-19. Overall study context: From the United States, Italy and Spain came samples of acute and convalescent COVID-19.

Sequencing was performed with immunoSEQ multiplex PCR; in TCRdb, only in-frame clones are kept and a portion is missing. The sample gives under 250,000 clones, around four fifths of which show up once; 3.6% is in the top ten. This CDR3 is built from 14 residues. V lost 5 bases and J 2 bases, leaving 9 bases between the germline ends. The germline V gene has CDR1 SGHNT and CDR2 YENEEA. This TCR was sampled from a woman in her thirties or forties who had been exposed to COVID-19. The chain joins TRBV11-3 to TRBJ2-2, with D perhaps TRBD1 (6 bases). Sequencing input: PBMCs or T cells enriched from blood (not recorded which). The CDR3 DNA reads TGTGCCAGCAGCGTGGGACAAAACACCGGGGAGCTGTTTTTT. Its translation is CASSVGQNTGELFF.